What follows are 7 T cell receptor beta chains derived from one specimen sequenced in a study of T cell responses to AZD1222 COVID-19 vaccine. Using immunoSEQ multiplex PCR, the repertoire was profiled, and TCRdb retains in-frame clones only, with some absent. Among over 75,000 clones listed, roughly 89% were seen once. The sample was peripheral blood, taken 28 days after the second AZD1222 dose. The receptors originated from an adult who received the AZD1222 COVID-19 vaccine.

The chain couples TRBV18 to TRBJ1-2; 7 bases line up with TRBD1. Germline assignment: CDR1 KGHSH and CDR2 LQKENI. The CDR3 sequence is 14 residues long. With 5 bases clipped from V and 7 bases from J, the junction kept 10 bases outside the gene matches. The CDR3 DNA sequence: TGTGCCAGCTCATATAGTGAGGGACAGACTGGCTACACCTTC. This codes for CASSYSEGQTGYTF.

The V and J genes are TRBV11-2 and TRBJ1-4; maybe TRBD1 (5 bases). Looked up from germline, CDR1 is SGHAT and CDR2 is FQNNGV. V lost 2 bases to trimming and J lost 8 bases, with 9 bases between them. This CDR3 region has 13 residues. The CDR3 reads CASSLRGGEKLFF. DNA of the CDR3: TGTGCCAGCAGCTTAAGGGGCGGGGAAAAACTGTTTTTT.

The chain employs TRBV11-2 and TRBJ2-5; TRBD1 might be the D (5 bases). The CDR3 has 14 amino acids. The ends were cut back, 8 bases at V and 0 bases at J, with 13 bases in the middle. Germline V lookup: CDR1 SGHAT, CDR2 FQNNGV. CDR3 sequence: CASGAIDYQETQYF. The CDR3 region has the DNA TGTGCCAGCGGGGCCATCGATTACCAAGAGACCCAGTACTTC.

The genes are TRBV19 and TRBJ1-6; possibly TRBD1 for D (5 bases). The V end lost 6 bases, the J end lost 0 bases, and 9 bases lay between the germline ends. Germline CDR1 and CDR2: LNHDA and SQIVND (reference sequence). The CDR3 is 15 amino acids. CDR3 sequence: CASRGRGSYNSPLHF. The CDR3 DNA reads TGTGCCAGTAGAGGGAGGGGCTCCTATAATTCACCCCTCCACTTT. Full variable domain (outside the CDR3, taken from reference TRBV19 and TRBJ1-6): DGGITQSPKYLFRKEGQNVTLSCEQNLNHDAMYWYRQDPGQGLRLIYYSQIVNDFQKGDIAEGYSVSREKKESFPLTVTSAQKNPTAFYLCASRGRGSYNSPLHFGNGTRLTVT.

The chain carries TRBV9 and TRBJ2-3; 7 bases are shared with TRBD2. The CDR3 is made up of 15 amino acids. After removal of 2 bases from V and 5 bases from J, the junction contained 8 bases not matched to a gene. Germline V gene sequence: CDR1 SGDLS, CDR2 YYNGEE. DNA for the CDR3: TGTGCCAGCAGCGTGGGAGCGGGGAGTGGAGATACGCAGTATTTT. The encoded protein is CASSVGAGSGDTQYF.

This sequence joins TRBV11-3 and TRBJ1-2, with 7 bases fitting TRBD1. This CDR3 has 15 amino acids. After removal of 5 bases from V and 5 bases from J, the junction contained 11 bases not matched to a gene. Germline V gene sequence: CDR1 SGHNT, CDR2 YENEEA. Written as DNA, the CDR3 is TGTGCCAGCAGCCGTCAGGGGGATCACCTGTATGGCTACACCTTC. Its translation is CASSRQGDHLYGYTF.

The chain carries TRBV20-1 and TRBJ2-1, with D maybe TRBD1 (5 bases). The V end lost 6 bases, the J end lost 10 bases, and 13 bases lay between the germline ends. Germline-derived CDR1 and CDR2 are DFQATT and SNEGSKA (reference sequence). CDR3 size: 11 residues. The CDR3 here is CSARGFWEQFF. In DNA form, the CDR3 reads TGCAGTGCAAGGGGCTTCTGGGAGCAGTTCTTC.